Listed here are 25 T cell receptor beta chains from one sample, sequenced in a study of early T cells in non-severe SARS-CoV-2 infection. TCRdb re-analysed the 5' RACE reads in MiXCR, keeping a single row per CDR3 protein. The sample lists 55,000 to 75,000 distinct CDR3 sequences, 7% to 8% occurring once. Specimen: whole blood. The origin of the receptors is an adult who was a healthcare worker with PCR-confirmed SARS-CoV-2 infection or an uninfected control (not recorded which).

The V and J genes are TRBV27 and TRBJ2-7; D may be TRBD2 (6 bases). This CDR3 spans 17 amino acids. Germline V gene lookup returns CDR1 MNHEY and CDR2 SMNVEV (reference sequence). V was cut by 2 bases and J by 3 bases, with 20 bases left in between. The CDR3 DNA sequence: TGTGCCAGCAGTTTAAGGGGACTCCCTGGGGCTCTCTACGAGCAGTACTTC. It yields the protein CASSLRGLPGALYEQYF.

The rearrangement links TRBV2 to TRBJ2-2; the D is unclear. V lost 3 bases and J lost 0, with 5 bases in between. CDR3 size: 14 residues. Germline CDR1 reads SNHLY; CDR2 reads FYNNEI. The CDR3 coding sequence is TGTGCCAGCAGTGACCAGTCGAACACCGGGGAGCTGTTTTTT. It translates to CASSDQSNTGELFF.

This clonotype has a handful of counts. The V gene is TRBV6-2 or TRBV6-3, the J gene TRBJ2-1; maybe TRBD2 (6 bases). The CDR3 runs 15 residues. V was trimmed by 6 bases and J by 2 bases, leaving 14 bases between them. Germline lookup yields CDR1 MNHEY and CDR2 SVGEGT. The CDR3: CASSPSGRTYNEQFF. Here the CDR3 DNA reads TGTGCCAGCAGCCCCTCCGGGAGAACCTACAATGAGCAGTTCTTC.

This clonotype has a handful of counts. J is TRBJ2-5 and V is TRBV5-1, with 10 bases fitting TRBD1. The CDR3 covers 15 residues. V was pared by 3 bases and J by 5 bases, with 7 bases of the junction left unmatched. Looked up from germline, CDR1 is SGHRS and CDR2 is YFSETQ. The DNA of the CDR3 is TGCGCCAGCAGCTCCACCGGGACAGGGGCCGAGACCCAGTACTTC. Its translation is CASSSTGTGAETQYF.

This clonotype is medium-sized in the sample. The V call is TRBV6-6, the J call TRBJ2-7, with TRBD1 identical over 7 bases. The CDR3 totals 12 residues. Germline V gene sequence: CDR1 MNHNY, CDR2 SVGAGI (reference sequence). Trimming took 5 bases from V and 6 from J; bases not matched to a gene: 4. CDR3 loop: CASSPRQGEQYF. CDR3 sequence (DNA): TGTGCCAGCAGTCCCCGACAGGGCGAGCAGTACTTC.

This clonotype was detected ten times or more. The chain employs TRBV20-1 and TRBJ2-3; D is perhaps TRBD1 (5 bases). This CDR3 region has 15 residues. Germline lookup yields CDR1 DFQATT and CDR2 SNEGSKA (reference sequence). Trimming removed 0 bases at V and 2 bases at J, with 12 bases between. Here the CDR3 reads CSARELLGATDTQYF. DNA for the CDR3: TGCAGTGCTAGAGAACTCCTAGGGGCCACAGATACGCAGTATTTT.

In its sample, this clonotype was seen many times. The chain employs TRBV20-1 and TRBJ2-3; tentative D call: TRBD2 (6 bases). The CDR3 has 13 residues. Germline values: CDR1 DFQATT, CDR2 SNEGSKA (reference sequence). The germline V and J ends were trimmed by 8 bases and 4 bases, with 16 bases remaining between them. CDR3 sequence (DNA): TGCAGTTTGGGGGACGGGAGAGCAGATACGCAGTATTTT. Amino acids: CSLGDGRADTQYF.

The table lists this clonotype with many counts. The chain combines TRBV7-2 with TRBJ2-3; no reliable D call. CDR1 is SGHTA and CDR2 is FQGNSA in the germline V gene. The CDR3 has 12 residues. V dropped 1 base and J dropped 4 bases, with 3 bases sitting between them. The CDR3 is CASSLGPDTQYF. CDR3 in DNA: TGTGCCAGCAGCTTAGGACCAGATACGCAGTATTTT.

The chain's CDR3 is CASRQGEGNSPLHF. In DNA, the CDR3 is TGCGCCAGCAGACAGGGAGAGGGAAATTCACCCCTCCACTTT. The rearrangement links TRBV4-1 to TRBJ1-6, with a possible D match to TRBD1 (6 bases). Germline V gives CDR1 MGHRA, CDR2 YSYEKL. The CDR3 spans 14 residues. With 6 bases removed from V and 7 bases from J, the gap between germline ends came to 13 bases.

This clonotype has more than one count but fewer than ten. The chain joins TRBV10-2 to TRBJ2-1; 9 nucleotides line up with TRBD2. V dropped 6 bases and J dropped 6; count of bases not matched to a gene: 6. The germline CDR1 and CDR2 sequences are WSHSY and SAAADI. CDR3 length: 14 amino acids. CDR3 nucleotide sequence: TGCGCCAGCAGGCCGGGACTAGCAACCAATGAGCAGTTCTTC. The encoded protein is CASRPGLATNEQFF.

This clonotype was counted many times. The chain has TRBV6-1 and TRBJ2-7, with 9 positions matching TRBD1. CDR1 and CDR2 (germline): MNHNS, SASEGT. The CDR3 length is 14 residues. Trimming took 5 bases from V and 5 from J; bases not matched to a gene: 7. The CDR3 spells CASSTQGATNEQYF. In DNA, the CDR3 is TGTGCCAGCAGTACACAGGGGGCGACCAACGAGCAGTACTTC.

This clonotype was found many times. V and J are TRBV7-9 and TRBJ2-3; TRBD1 matches at 9 bases. Per the germline V gene, CDR1 is SEHNR and CDR2 is FQNEAQ (reference sequence). V gave up 5 bases and J gave up 1 base; unmatched junction bases: 4. CDR3 length equals 15 residues. This CDR3 is CASSHRTGGTDTQYF. The CDR3 bases are TGTGCCAGCAGCCACAGGACAGGGGGCACAGATACGCAGTATTTT.

This clonotype was seen at least ten times. V is TRBV20-1 and J is TRBJ2-1; 12 nucleotides agree with TRBD2. V was clipped by 5 bases and J by 2 bases; unmatched bases: 16. Germline V gene data show CDR1 as DFQATT and CDR2 as SNEGSKA (reference sequence). The CDR3 length is 19 residues. CDR3: CSAHSLGGASGRAYNEQFF. CDR3 sequence (DNA): TGCAGTGCTCACTCCCTTGGGGGGGCTAGCGGGAGGGCCTACAATGAGCAGTTCTTC.

In its sample, this clonotype was seen a few times. The genes are TRBV6-6 and TRBJ2-7; a possible D gene is TRBD2 (6 bases). CDR1 and CDR2 from the germline V gene are MNHNY and SVGAGI (reference sequence). The CDR3 spans 16 residues. Trimming removed 2 bases from V and 0 bases from J, with 14 bases in between. CDR3 loop: CASSYGAGFSSYEQYF. The DNA for the CDR3 is TGTGCCAGCAGTTACGGGGCGGGATTTAGCTCCTACGAGCAGTACTTC.

This clonotype has only a few counts. This rearrangement joins TRBV9 to TRBJ1-2; 8 bases agree with TRBD1. V was clipped by 6 bases and J by 4 bases; unmatched bases: 8. Germline loops: CDR1 SGDLS, CDR2 YYNGEE. The CDR3 loop spans 14 amino acids. The CDR3: CASTPGQGGYGYTF. CDR3 nucleotide sequence: TGTGCCAGCACCCCTGGACAGGGCGGCTATGGCTACACCTTC. Filled out from reference TRBV9 and TRBJ1-2, the complete variable domain reads DSGVTQTPKHLITATGQRVTLRCSPRSGDLSVYWYQQSLDQGLQFLIQYYNGEERAKGNILERFSAQQFPDLHSELNLSSLELGDSALYFCASTPGQGGYGYTFGSGTRLTVV.

The table lists this clonotype with many counts. The V and J genes are TRBV5-1 and TRBJ1-3; D is perhaps TRBD1 (5 bases). CDR1 is SGHRS, CDR2 YFSETQ, per germline. There are 13 residues in the CDR3. V lost 5 bases to trimming and J lost 2 bases, with 8 bases between them. CDR3 in amino acids: CASRGTAGNTIYF. DNA for the CDR3: TGCGCCAGCAGGGGGACGGCTGGAAACACCATATATTTT.

This clonotype was counted a few times. This chain links TRBV5-1 with TRBJ2-7, with a weak D call TRBD1 (5 bases). The CDR3 sequence is 15 residues long. V dropped 0 bases and J dropped 2 bases, with 12 bases sitting between them. CDR1 SGHRS and CDR2 YFSETQ come from the germline V gene. The DNA of the CDR3 is TGCGCCAGCAGCTTGGAACCGCAGGGCCCCTACGAGCAGTACTTC. Translated: CASSLEPQGPYEQYF.

This clonotype was seen at least ten times. V usage is TRBV11-2 and J usage is TRBJ2-2; possible D gene TRBD2, 7 bases. The CDR3 consists of 15 residues. V was shortened by 7 bases and J by 2 bases, with 14 bases between the two germline ends. Germline V lookup: CDR1 SGHAT, CDR2 FQNNGV. DNA of the CDR3: TGTGCCAGCAACCACAGGGAGGGTAACACCGGGGAGCTGTTTTTT. It encodes CASNHREGNTGELFF. Drawing the rest from reference TRBV11-2 and TRBJ2-2, the complete variable domain is EAGVAQSPRYKIIEKRQSVAFWCNPISGHATLYWYQQILGQGPKLLIQFQNNGVVDDSQLPKDRFSAERLKGVDSTLKIQPAKLEDSAVYLCASNHREGNTGELFFGEGSRLTVL.

The rearrangement links TRBV27 to TRBJ1-4; D is perhaps TRBD1 (5 bases). Trimming took off 8 bases at V and 1 base at J, with 14 bases between the two ends. Per germline, CDR1 MNHEY and CDR2 SMNVEV (reference sequence). The CDR3 runs 15 residues. CDR3 in amino acids: CASAGTWLTNEKLFF. The CDR3 DNA reads as TGTGCCAGCGCCGGGACGTGGTTAACTAATGAAAAACTGTTTTTT.

At least ten counts were recorded for this clonotype. This chain uses TRBV7-6 with TRBJ1-2, with TRBD1 matching 7 bases. This CDR3 region has 15 residues. From germline, CDR1 is SGHVS and CDR2 FNYEAQ. Losses at the gene ends were 5 bases for V and 4 bases for J; bases not matched to a gene: 10. The CDR3 loop is CASSPTQGRGYGYTF. The CDR3 DNA is TGTGCCAGCAGCCCAACACAGGGGCGAGGCTATGGCTACACCTTC.

The CDR3 is CASSYGTDTQYF. CDR3 bases: TGTGCCAGCAGCTACGGGACAGATACGCAGTATTTT. The chain is built from TRBV11-2 and TRBJ2-3, with D hard to call. Germline V gene data show CDR1 as SGHAT and CDR2 as FQNNGV. CDR3 length: 12 amino acids. Trimming took 4 bases from V and 3 from J, leaving 5 bases between them.

This clonotype has only a few counts. The rearrangement uses TRBV20-1 and TRBJ2-3; D is unresolved. The germline V and J ends were trimmed by 5 bases and 5 bases, with 14 bases remaining between them. Germline CDR1 DFQATT, CDR2 SNEGSKA (reference sequence). The CDR3 is made up of 13 amino acids. The DNA for the CDR3 is TGCAGTGCTCTGCTCGGAACGGGAGATACGCAGTATTTT. The encoded protein is CSALLGTGDTQYF.

The chain employs TRBV2 and TRBJ1-1; 8 bases align to TRBD1. The CDR3 extends over 12 amino acids. CDR1 is SNHLY, CDR2 FYNNEI, per germline. V lost 5 bases and J lost 12; bases outside the gene matches: 8. CDR3 DNA sequence: TGTGCCAGCAGTCCGGTGACAGGGGCGACTTTCTTT. It codes for CASSPVTGATFF.

V gene TRBV7-3 combines with J gene TRBJ1-1, with D unclear. Germline CDR1 SGHTA, CDR2 FQGTGA. The CDR3 spans 13 residues. V was pared by 5 bases and J by 0 bases, with 7 bases between. The CDR3 DNA reads as TGTGCCAGCAGCGCCTTGATGAACACTGAAGCTTTCTTT. Encoded protein: CASSALMNTEAFF.

V gene TRBV30 combines with J gene TRBJ2-1; the D is unclear. V was trimmed by 2 bases and J by 4 bases, leaving 3 bases between them. The CDR3 is 11 residues long. Germline V gene sequence: CDR1 GTSNPN, CDR2 SVGIG (reference sequence). CDR3 protein: CAWSQYNEQFF. CDR3 nucleotides: TGTGCCTGGAGTCAATACAATGAGCAGTTCTTC. The variable domain in full, completed from reference TRBV30 and TRBJ2-1, reads SQTIHQWPATLVQPVGSPLSLECTVEGTSNPNLYWYRQAAGRGLQLLFYSVGIGQISSEVPQNLSASRPQDRQFILSSKKLLLSDSGFYLCAWSQYNEQFFGPGTRLTVL.